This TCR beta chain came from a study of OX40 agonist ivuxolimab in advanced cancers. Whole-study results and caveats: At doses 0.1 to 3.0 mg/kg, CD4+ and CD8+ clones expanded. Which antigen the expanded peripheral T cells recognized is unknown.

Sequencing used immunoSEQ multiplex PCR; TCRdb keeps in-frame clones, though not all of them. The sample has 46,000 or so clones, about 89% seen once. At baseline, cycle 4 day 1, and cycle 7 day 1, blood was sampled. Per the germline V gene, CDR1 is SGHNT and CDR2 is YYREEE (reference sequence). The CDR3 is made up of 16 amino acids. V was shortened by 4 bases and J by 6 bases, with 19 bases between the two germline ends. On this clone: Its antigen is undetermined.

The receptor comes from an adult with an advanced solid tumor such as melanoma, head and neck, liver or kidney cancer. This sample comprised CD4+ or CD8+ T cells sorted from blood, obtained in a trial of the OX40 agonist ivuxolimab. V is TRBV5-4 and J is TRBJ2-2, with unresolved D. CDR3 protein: CASSVSHTSGAGELFF. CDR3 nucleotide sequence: TGTGCCAGCAGCGTGTCGCACACCTCCGGTGCCGGGGAGCTGTTTTTT.